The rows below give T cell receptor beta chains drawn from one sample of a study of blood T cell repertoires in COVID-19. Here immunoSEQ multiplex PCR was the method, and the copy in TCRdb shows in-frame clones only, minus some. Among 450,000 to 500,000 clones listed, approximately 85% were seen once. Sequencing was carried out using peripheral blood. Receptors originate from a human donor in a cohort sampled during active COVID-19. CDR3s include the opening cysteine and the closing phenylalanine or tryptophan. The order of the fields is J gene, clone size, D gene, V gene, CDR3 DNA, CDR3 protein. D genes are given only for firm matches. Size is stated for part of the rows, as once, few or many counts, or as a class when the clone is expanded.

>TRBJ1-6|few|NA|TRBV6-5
TGTGCCAGCACCCGGACAGCCTATAATTCACCCCTCCACTTT
CASTRTAYNSPLHF
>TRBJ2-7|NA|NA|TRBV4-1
TGCGCCAGCAGCCAAGATCCCCACGGGGGATTGGGGCTCGAGCAGTACTTC
CASSQDPHGGLGLEQYF
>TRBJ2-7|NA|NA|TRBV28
TGTGCCAGCAGGCCTGGACAGTCGTACGAGCAGTACTTC
CASRPGQSYEQYF
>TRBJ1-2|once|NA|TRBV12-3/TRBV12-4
TGTGCCAGCAGTTACAATGATGGCTACACCTTC
CASSYNDGYTF
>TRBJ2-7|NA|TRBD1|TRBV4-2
TGTGCCAGCAGCCATATAGGACAGGGGGCAGACGAGCAGTACTTC
CASSHIGQGADEQYF
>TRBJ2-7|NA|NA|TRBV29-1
TGCAGCTGCTCGGCCAGGGACGAGCAGTACTTC
CSCSARDEQYF
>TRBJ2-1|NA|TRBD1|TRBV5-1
TGCGCCAGCAGCTTGGGCGGGACAGGGGTCAATGAGCAGTTCTTC
CASSLGGTGVNEQFF
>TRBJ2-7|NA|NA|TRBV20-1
TGCAGTGCTAGTGGGACGGACAGACCTTTCTACGAGCAGTACTTC
CSASGTDRPFYEQYF
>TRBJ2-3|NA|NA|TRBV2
TGTGCCAGCAGTGACCGGGGGAGCACAGATACGCAGTATTTT
CASSDRGSTDTQYF
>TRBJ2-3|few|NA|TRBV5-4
TGTGCCAGCAGCGACCGGGACTTTAGCACAGATACGCAGTATTTT
CASSDRDFSTDTQYF
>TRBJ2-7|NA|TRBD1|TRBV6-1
TGTGCCAGCAGTGAATCCGGGACAGGGTGGGAGCAGTACTTC
CASSESGTGWEQYF
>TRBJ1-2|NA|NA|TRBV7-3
TGTGCCAGCAGCCGAGTAAAGCAGGGTGGCTACACCTTC
CASSRVKQGGYTF
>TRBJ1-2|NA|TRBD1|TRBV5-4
TGTGCCAGCAGCAAGACAGGGGTCGGTCGCGGCTACACCTTC
CASSKTGVGRGYTF
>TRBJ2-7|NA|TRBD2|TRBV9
TGTGCCAGCAGCGGCGGGGGTGGAAGAGCCTACGAGCAGTACTTC
CASSGGGGRAYEQYF
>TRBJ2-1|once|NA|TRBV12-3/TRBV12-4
TGTGCCAGCAGTTTAGGACAGCTCGGTGAGCAGTTCTTC
CASSLGQLGEQFF
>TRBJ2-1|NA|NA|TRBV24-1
TGTGCCACCAGCATCTACAATGAGCAGTTCTTC
CATSIYNEQFF
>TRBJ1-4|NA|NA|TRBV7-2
TGTGCCAGCAGCTTAGCTCCCCTCAATGAAAAACTGTTTTTT
CASSLAPLNEKLFF
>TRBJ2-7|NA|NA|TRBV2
TGTGCCAGCATGCTGCGACTAGTGCAATCCTACGAGCAGTACTTC
CASMLRLVQSYEQYF
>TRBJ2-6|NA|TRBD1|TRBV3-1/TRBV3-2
TGTGCCAGCAGCCCGTCGGGACAGTTCTCTGGGGCCAACGTCCTGACTTTC
CASSPSGQFSGANVLTF
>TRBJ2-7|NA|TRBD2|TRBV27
TGTGCCAGCAGTTTAAATGCGGGAGTCGGCGAGCAGTACTTC
CASSLNAGVGEQYF
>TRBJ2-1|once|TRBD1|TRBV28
TGTGCCAGCGCTAGTGTCGGGACAGGGGGCAATGAGCAGTTCTTC
CASASVGTGGNEQFF
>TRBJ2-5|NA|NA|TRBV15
TGTGCCACCGGGGCAAACAGCCACCAAGAGACCCAGTACTTC
CATGANSHQETQYF
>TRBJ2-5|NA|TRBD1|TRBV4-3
TGCGCCAGCAGCCAGGCGGACAGGGGGAACCAAGAGACCCAGTACTTC
CASSQADRGNQETQYF
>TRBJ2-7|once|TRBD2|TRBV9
TGTGCCAGCAGCCTCGGGACTAGCGGGAGGATAAACGAGCAGTACTTC
CASSLGTSGRINEQYF
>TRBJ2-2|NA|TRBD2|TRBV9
TGTGCCAGCAACCGACTAGCAGACACCGGGGAGCTGTTTTTT
CASNRLADTGELFF
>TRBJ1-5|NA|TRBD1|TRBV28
TGTGCCAGCAGGACAGGGGACTTATCTCAGCCCCAGCATTTT
CASRTGDLSQPQHF
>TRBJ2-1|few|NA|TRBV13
TGTGCCACCGGGGACAATGAGCAGTTCTTC
CATGDNEQFF
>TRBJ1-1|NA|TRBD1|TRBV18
TGTGCCAGCTCAGACAGGGGCCCCACTGAAGCTTTCTTT
CASSDRGPTEAFF
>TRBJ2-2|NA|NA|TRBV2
TGTGCCAGCAGTGGGGGCAGGGTGGACACCGGGGAGCTGTTTTTT
CASSGGRVDTGELFF
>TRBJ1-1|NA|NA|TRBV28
TGTGCCAGCAGTTGGGGGGGCGCGGAAGCTTTCTTT
CASSWGGAEAFF
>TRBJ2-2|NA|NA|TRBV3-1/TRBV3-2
TGTGCCAGCAGCCAAGTTTACGGTGGGGAGCTGTTTTTT
CASSQVYGGELFF